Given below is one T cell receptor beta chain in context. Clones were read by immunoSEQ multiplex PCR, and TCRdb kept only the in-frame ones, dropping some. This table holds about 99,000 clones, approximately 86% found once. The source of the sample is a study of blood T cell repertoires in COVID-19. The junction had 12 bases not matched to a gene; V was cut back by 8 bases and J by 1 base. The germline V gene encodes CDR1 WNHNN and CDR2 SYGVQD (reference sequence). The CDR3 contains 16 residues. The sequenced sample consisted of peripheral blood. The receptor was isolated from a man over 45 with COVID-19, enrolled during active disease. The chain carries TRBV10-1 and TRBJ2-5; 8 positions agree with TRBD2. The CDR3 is CASPSGGRASQETQYF. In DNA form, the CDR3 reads TGCGCCAGCCCGAGCGGGGGCCGAGCCTCCCAAGAGACCCAGTACTTC.